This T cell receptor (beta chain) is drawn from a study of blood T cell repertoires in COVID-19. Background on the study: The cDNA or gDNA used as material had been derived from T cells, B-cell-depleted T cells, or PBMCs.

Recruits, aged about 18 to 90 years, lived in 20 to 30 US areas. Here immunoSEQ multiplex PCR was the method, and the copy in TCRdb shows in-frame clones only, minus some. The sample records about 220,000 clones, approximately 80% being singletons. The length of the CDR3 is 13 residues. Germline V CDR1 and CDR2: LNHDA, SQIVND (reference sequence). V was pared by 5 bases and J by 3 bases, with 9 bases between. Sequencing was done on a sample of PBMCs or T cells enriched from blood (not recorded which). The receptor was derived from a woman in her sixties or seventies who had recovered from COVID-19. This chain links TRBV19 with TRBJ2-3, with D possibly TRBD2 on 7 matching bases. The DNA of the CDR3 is TGTGCCAGTAGTGAGGGGGGGACAGATACGCAGTATTTT. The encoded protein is CASSEGGTDTQYF.